These 12 T cell receptor beta chains originate from one sample sequenced in a study of spatial heterogeneity in lung cancer. Each CDR3 protein is one row after TCRdb ran MiXCR on the 5' RACE reads. The sample records under 14,000 distinct CDR3 sequences, 5.5% to 7% being singletons. Time point indicated: sample taken at primary tumor resection. The sample here was PBMCs, taken at surgery. These receptor sequences come from a male donor with early-stage non-small cell lung cancer.

This clonotype was picked up a small number of times. CDR3 region: CASRKQGAEGANVLTF. Written as DNA, the CDR3 is TGTGCCAGCAGGAAACAGGGGGCGGAAGGGGCCAACGTCCTGACTTTC. The chain combines TRBV6-6 with TRBJ2-6; 9 nucleotides align to TRBD1. The CDR3 has 16 residues. Germline V gene data show CDR1 as MNHNY and CDR2 as SVGAGI (reference sequence). V lost 6 bases, J lost 4 bases, and 7 bases stayed unmatched.

This clonotype was counted only a few times. Here the CDR3 DNA reads TGTGCCACCAGCATGCCCCAGGGACATAGAAAAAACATTCAGTACTTC. It specifies CATSMPQGHRKNIQYF. The chain combines TRBV15 with TRBJ2-4, with D perhaps TRBD1 (6 bases). This CDR3 region has 16 residues. Germline CDR1 is LNHNV and CDR2 is YYDKDF (reference sequence). V was shortened by 4 bases and J by 4 bases, with 17 bases between the two germline ends.

This clonotype was seen more than once but under ten times. The rearrangement joins TRBV7-2 to TRBJ2-1, with D tentatively TRBD1 or TRBD2 (5 bases each). Germline V CDR1 and CDR2: SGHTA, FQGNSA. V lost 6 bases to trimming and J lost 3 bases, with 18 bases between them. The CDR3 consists of 16 residues. CDR3 in DNA: TGTGCCAGCAGAGGGTTGAAGGGGAGCAACTACAATGAGCAGTTCTTC. As protein: CASRGLKGSNYNEQFF.

This clonotype was counted at least ten times. Germline and junction disagree at one end, which may indicate a read error. The chain combines TRBV20-1 with TRBJ1-5; TRBD1 matches 7 bases. Germline V gene data show CDR1 as DFQATT and CDR2 as SNEGSKA (reference sequence). This CDR3 is 15 amino acids long. This chain's CDR3 is CSAREEQGSKQPQHF. CDR3 in DNA: TGCAGTGCTAGGGAAGAACAGGGGAGCAAACAGCCCCAGCATTTT.

V gene TRBV1 combines with J gene TRBJ2-1; the table's D call, TRBD2, has no DNA check behind it. TRBV1 is tagged as a pseudogene. This CDR3 is 18 amino acids long. The CDR3 DNA follows: TGCACCAGCAGCCGACTAGCGGGAGCCCAGAGCTCCTACAATGAGCAGTTCTTC. It specifies CTSSRLAGAQSSYNEQFF.

By share, this clonotype ranks as medium-sized (0.01 to 0.1%). The chain employs TRBV28 and TRBJ2-5, with no clear D. Trimming pared 5 bases from V and 5 bases from J, leaving 15 bases between. Germline V CDR1 and CDR2: MDHEN, SYDVKM. The length of the CDR3 is 14 residues. The CDR3 loop is CASSRASRPETQYF. CDR3 nucleotide sequence: TGTGCCAGCAGTCGTGCTTCAAGGCCCGAGACCCAGTACTTC. Using reference TRBV28 and TRBJ2-5 for the parts outside the CDR3, the full variable domain is DVKVTQSSRYLVKRTGEKVFLECVQDMDHENMFWYRQDPGLGLRLIYFSYDVKMKEKGDIPEGYSVSREKKERFSLILESASTNQTSMYLCASSRASRPETQYFGPGTRLLVL.

Ten or more counts support this clonotype. CDR3 amino acids: CSVSRGASYEQYF. The CDR3 region has the DNA TGCAGTGTTTCGCGGGGGGCCTCCTACGAGCAGTACTTC. The chain recombines TRBV20-1 with TRBJ2-7, with 8 bases lining up with TRBD2. The CDR3 sequence is 13 residues long. Looked up from germline, CDR1 is DFQATT and CDR2 is SNEGSKA (reference sequence). J lost 0 bases, V lost 7 bases, and 5 bases had no gene match.

This clonotype was detected ten times or more. The V and J genes are TRBV9 and TRBJ2-2; D may be TRBD2 (6 bases). Germline CDR1 and CDR2: SGDLS and YYNGEE. The length of the CDR3 is 16 residues. V lost 0 bases, J lost 6 bases, and 15 bases lay in between. The CDR3 sequence: CASSVGPPSAAGELFF. Written as DNA, the CDR3 is TGTGCCAGCAGCGTAGGACCCCCTAGCGCAGCCGGGGAGCTGTTTTTT.

In this sample, this clonotype turned up many times. This chain uses TRBV3-1 with TRBJ1-1, with unresolved D. V lost 0 bases to trimming and J lost 1 base, with 9 bases between them. This CDR3 is 15 amino acids long. Germline assignment: CDR1 LGHDT and CDR2 YNNKEL (reference sequence). CDR3 residues: CASSQDEGWNTEAFF. The CDR3 DNA follows: TGTGCCAGCAGCCAAGATGAAGGGTGGAACACTGAAGCTTTCTTT.

In this sample, this clonotype turned up many times. The chain employs TRBV7-2 and TRBJ2-3, with 11 bases lining up with TRBD2. J was trimmed by 2 bases and V by 2 bases; bases with no gene match: 12. Germline-derived CDR1 and CDR2 are SGHTA and FQGNSA. The CDR3 is 19 amino acids. The CDR3 reads CASSLIPRVSGRATDTQYF. For the CDR3, the DNA is TGTGCCAGCAGCTTAATCCCACGTGTTAGCGGGAGGGCCACAGATACGCAGTATTTT.

V usage is TRBV9 and J usage is TRBJ1-1, with no clear D. V shed 0 bases and J shed 3 bases, with 18 bases lying between them. The germline CDR1 and CDR2 sequences are SGDLS and YYNGEE. The CDR3 contains 17 residues. The CDR3, as DNA: TGTGCCAGCAGCGTAGCTTGGCAGCCCAGGTTTGACACTGAAGCTTTCTTT. Translation gives CASSVAWQPRFDTEAFF.

The rearrangement links TRBV28 to TRBJ2-7; 7 nucleotides align to TRBD1. The trim removed 10 bases at V and 2 bases at J, leaving 14 bases unmatched. CDR1 is MDHEN, CDR2 SYDVKM, per germline. This CDR3 comprises 15 residues. The CDR3 DNA sequence: TGTGCCAACAGCCCCACCGACAGGGTTCCCTACGAGCAGTACTTC. The encoded protein is CANSPTDRVPYEQYF.